This TCR beta chain stems from a study of T cell responses to AZD1222 COVID-19 vaccine. Broader study findings: Seropositivity was recorded at baseline in only a handful of AZD1222 recipients. The span of vaccine-associated CD4 TCRs extended across spike, with dominance at 160-218 and 743-854. Unmutated regions of variants are reportedly targeted by nearly half of spike-specific TCRs.

The repertoire was sequenced with immunoSEQ multiplex PCR; TCRdb's copy has only in-frame clones and lacks some. The table lists tens of thousands of clones, 75% to 90% of them singletons, with around 16% in the top ten. For this clone: Its specificity is not known.

CDR3 size: 15 residues. Trimming took 0 bases from V and 4 from J, leaving 12 bases between them. Germline CDR1 is MRHNA and CDR2 is SNTAGT. The V call is TRBV6-4, the J call TRBJ1-1; tentative D call: TRBD1 (6 bases). The origin of this receptor is an adult in good health. The sequencing used peripheral blood, collected on day 0 of AZD1222 vaccination. CDR3 sequence reads: CASSDSWGGGTEAFF. CDR3 bases: TGTGCCAGCAGTGACTCCTGGGGAGGGGGCACTGAAGCTTTCTTT.